These 18 T cell receptor beta chains were all obtained from the same sample, sequenced in a study of blood T cell repertoires in COVID-19. This table comes from immunoSEQ multiplex PCR, and its TCRdb copy is limited to in-frame clones, with some not included. The profile shows some 390,000 clones, about 90% of them singletons. Sample: peripheral blood. The receptors come from a woman aged 55-69 years with COVID-19, enrolled during active disease.

This chain uses TRBV4-1 with TRBJ2-7; TRBD1 matches at 7 bases. V lost 5 bases and J lost 0; bases outside the gene matches: 4. Looked up from germline, CDR1 is MGHRA and CDR2 is YSYEKL. This CDR3 region has 14 residues. CDR3 sequence: CASSSDRSSYEQYF. CDR3 bases: TGCGCCAGCAGCTCGGACAGGAGCTCCTACGAGCAGTACTTC.

The chain links TRBV9 to TRBJ2-1, with 11 bases identical to TRBD2. The CDR3 totals 16 residues. Per the germline V gene, CDR1 is SGDLS and CDR2 is YYNGEE. The V and J ends lost 0 bases and 8 bases, in that order; junction bases with no gene match: 7. The CDR3 DNA is TGTGCCAGCAGCGTAGAGACTAGCGGGGTAGGGGATGAGCAGTTCTTC. Residues: CASSVETSGVGDEQFF.

V usage is TRBV19 and J usage is TRBJ2-7; TRBD2 matches 11 bases. V lost 5 bases and J lost 3; bases outside the gene matches: 6. This CDR3 comprises 15 residues. The V gene's germline CDR1 is LNHDA and CDR2 SQIVND (reference sequence). The CDR3 sequence is CASSPLAGGNYEQYF. For the CDR3, the DNA is TGTGCCAGTAGTCCCTTAGCGGGGGGGAACTACGAGCAGTACTTC.

This chain uses TRBV7-9 with TRBJ1-5; D is unclear. Germline V gene data show CDR1 as SEHNR and CDR2 as FQNEAQ (reference sequence). CDR3 length: 15 amino acids. V lost 3 bases and J 7 bases, leaving 16 bases between the germline ends. Here the CDR3 reads CASSFFPAGGQPQHF. The CDR3 DNA is TGTGCCAGCAGCTTTTTCCCGGCGGGTGGGCAGCCCCAGCATTTT.

The genes are TRBV25-1 and TRBJ2-7; 7 bases match TRBD1. V shed 1 base and J 7 bases; nucleotides not matched to a gene: 7. This CDR3 spans 14 amino acids. Germline CDR1 and CDR2: MGHDK and SYGVNS. CDR3 in amino acids: CASSESGTALEQYF. The CDR3 nucleotides are TGTGCCAGCAGTGAATCAGGGACAGCCCTGGAGCAGTACTTC.

This rearrangement joins TRBV9 to TRBJ2-1; perhaps TRBD1 as D (6 bases). CDR1 and CDR2 from the germline V gene are SGDLS and YYNGEE. The CDR3 has 15 amino acids. The V end was cut by 0 bases, the J end by 4 bases, with 11 bases between. This CDR3 reads CASSVVGATYNEQFF. The CDR3 DNA is TGTGCCAGCAGCGTAGTGGGGGCGACATACAATGAGCAGTTCTTC.

This sequence joins TRBV30 and TRBJ1-2; D possibly corresponds to TRBD1 (6 bases). Looked up from germline, CDR1 is GTSNPN and CDR2 is SVGIG (reference sequence). The CDR3 extends over 13 amino acids. Trimming shortened V by 0 bases and J by 4 bases, and 9 bases separated the two germline ends. CDR3 DNA sequence: TGTGCCTGGAGTGTCGGACAGCCCTATGGCTACACCTTC. It codes for CAWSVGQPYGYTF.

The V gene is TRBV19, the J gene TRBJ1-1; D may be TRBD1 (5 bases). The germline CDR1 and CDR2 sequences are LNHDA and SQIVND (reference sequence). The CDR3 spans 13 residues. The V end was cut by 6 bases, the J end by 4 bases, with 12 bases between. The CDR3 DNA reads as TGTGCCAGTAGACCCCCCGGGGGCACTGAAGCTTTCTTT. As protein: CASRPPGGTEAFF.

The V and J genes are TRBV28 and TRBJ1-6, with D hard to call. There are 14 residues in the CDR3. Germline CDR1 MDHEN, CDR2 SYDVKM. The V end was cut by 4 bases, the J end by 14 bases, with 18 bases between. The CDR3 sequence: CASSSSLNVHALHF. CDR3 DNA: TGTGCCAGCAGTTCTTCCCTAAACGTTCACGCCCTCCACTTT.

The chain is built from TRBV19 and TRBJ1-4; D not resolved. The CDR3 has 14 amino acids. CDR1 LNHDA and CDR2 SQIVND come from the germline V gene (reference sequence). Trimming took 8 bases from V and 4 from J, leaving 14 bases between them. The CDR3 reads CASGRGLINEKLFF. CDR3 nucleotide sequence: TGTGCCAGTGGTCGAGGACTGATTAATGAAAAACTGTTTTTT.

The V gene is TRBV3-1 (or the pseudogene TRBV3-2), the J gene TRBJ1-5, with D hard to call. There are 14 residues in the CDR3. V was trimmed by 1 base and J by 3 bases, leaving 7 bases between them. From germline, CDR1 is LGHDT and CDR2 YNNKEL (reference sequence). The CDR3 DNA reads as TGTGCCAGCAGCCAAGGAGGGATCAATCAGCCCCAGCATTTT. Residues: CASSQGGINQPQHF.

The rearrangement links TRBV19 to TRBJ2-5; D perhaps matches TRBD2 (5 bases). The CDR3 has 17 residues. Trimming shortened V by 3 bases and J by 4 bases, and 21 bases separated the two germline ends. CDR1 and CDR2 (germline): LNHDA, SQIVND (reference sequence). The DNA for the CDR3 is TGTGCCAGTAGTATCCGAGGGTCCCTGGACCCCCGAGAGACCCAGTACTTC. Translated: CASSIRGSLDPRETQYF.

The V gene is TRBV6-5, the J gene TRBJ1-5; D is undetermined. The length of the CDR3 is 13 residues. Trimming shortened V by 8 bases and J by 3 bases, and 11 bases separated the two germline ends. Germline V gene lookup returns CDR1 MNHEY and CDR2 SVGAGI. CDR3 bases: TGTGCCAGCCGGGAAACTTACAATCAGCCCCAGCATTTT. Protein: CASRETYNQPQHF.

The DNA of the CDR3 is TGTGCCAGCTCACCGTCGGGGGGGCCCACAGATACGCAGTATTTT. It translates to CASSPSGGPTDTQYF. The chain joins TRBV18 to TRBJ2-3; 8 bases fit TRBD2. The germline V gene has CDR1 KGHSH and CDR2 LQKENI. CDR3 length equals 15 residues. J gave up 2 bases and V 3 bases, and 4 bases lay outside the gene matches.

J is TRBJ1-1 and V is TRBV5-1, with 8 positions matching TRBD1. This CDR3 comprises 15 residues. Germline CDR1 SGHRS, CDR2 YFSETQ. Trimming cost V 4 bases and J 10 bases; bases outside gene matches: 15. The chain's CDR3 is CASSGQGADNRRAFF. Written as DNA, the CDR3 is TGCGCCAGCAGCGGCCAGGGGGCGGATAATCGTAGAGCTTTCTTT.

This chain joins TRBV6-1 and TRBJ1-5, with TRBD1 as a possible D gene (5 bases). Germline CDR1 reads MNHNS; CDR2 reads SASEGT. Trimming pared 1 base from V and 2 bases from J, leaving 12 bases between. The CDR3 spans 16 residues. The CDR3 sequence: CASSEGWVRGNQPQHF. In nucleotides, the CDR3 is TGTGCCAGCAGTGAAGGGTGGGTCAGGGGCAATCAGCCCCAGCATTTT.

V gene TRBV7-2 combines with J gene TRBJ1-6; D remains ambiguous. The CDR3 contains 13 residues. Germline-derived CDR1 and CDR2 are SGHTA and FQGNSA. V dropped 1 base and J dropped 9 bases, with 7 bases sitting between them. The CDR3: CASSLVTGSPLHF. In DNA, the CDR3 is TGTGCCAGCAGCTTAGTTACGGGTTCACCCCTCCACTTT.

The rearrangement links TRBV10-3 to TRBJ2-7; the D gene is possibly TRBD1 (5 bases). Trimming took off 5 bases at V and 7 bases at J, with 9 bases between the two ends. The germline CDR1 and CDR2 sequences are ENHRY and SYGVKD. This CDR3 comprises 11 residues. The CDR3, as DNA: TGTGCCATCAGTCGTTCAGGGGAGCAGTACTTC. Its translation: CAISRSGEQYF.